This T cell receptor beta chain was identified in a study of beta chain features in type 1 diabetes. At the level of the study: Over all samples combined, 107,917,701 sorted cells were examined. Study-wide results and limits: Shorter TCRB CDR3s, moderately but significantly so, were found in Type 1 diabetes patients in all four CD4+ subsets. VDJ junctions in type 1 diabetes patients carried more deletions and fewer insertions. Any HLA effect on TCRB rearrangement was left unresolved by small sub-analyses.

This clone occurred a few times. The antigen is not known. Since all of the isolated RNA was reverse transcribed, expressed TCRB transcripts were what got sequenced. Libraries were prepared by immunoSEQ multiplex PCR; TCRdb keeps only in-frame clonotypes and omits some of them. The table includes around 70,000 clones, about 50% detected once. The CDR3 totals 13 residues. The V end lost 0 bases, the J end lost 4 bases, and 3 bases lay between the germline ends. The germline CDR1 and CDR2 sequences are ENHRY and SYGVKD. This chain joins TRBV10-3 and TRBJ1-4; D call uncertain. This TCR was sampled from a man aged 25 to 40 with type 1 diabetes. Sequenced sample: central memory CD4+ T cells from blood. In nucleotides, the CDR3 is TGTGCCATCAGTGAGTCCATTAATGAAAAACTGTTTTTT. It yields the protein CAISESINEKLFF.